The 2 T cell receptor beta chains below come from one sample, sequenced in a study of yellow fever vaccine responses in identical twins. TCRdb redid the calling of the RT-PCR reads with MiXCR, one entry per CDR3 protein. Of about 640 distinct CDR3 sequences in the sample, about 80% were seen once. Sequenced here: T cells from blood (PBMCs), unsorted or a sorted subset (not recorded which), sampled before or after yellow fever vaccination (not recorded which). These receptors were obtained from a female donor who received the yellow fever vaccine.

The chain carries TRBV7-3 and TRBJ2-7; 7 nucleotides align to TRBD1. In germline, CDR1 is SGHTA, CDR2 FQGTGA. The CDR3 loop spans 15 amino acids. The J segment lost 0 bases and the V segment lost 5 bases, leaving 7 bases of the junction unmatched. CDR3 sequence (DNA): TGTGCCAGCAGCGAGGGGGCGGAGAGCTCCTACGAGCAGTACTTC. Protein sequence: CASSEGAESSYEQYF.

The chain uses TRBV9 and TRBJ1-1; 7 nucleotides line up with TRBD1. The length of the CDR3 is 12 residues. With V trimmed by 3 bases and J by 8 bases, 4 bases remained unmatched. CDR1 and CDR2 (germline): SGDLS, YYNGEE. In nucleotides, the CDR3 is TGTGCCAGCAGCGCGGGACAGCAAGAAGCTTTCTTT. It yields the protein CASSAGQQEAFF.